The 8 T cell receptor beta chains below all came from one sample that was sequenced in a study of blood T cell repertoires in COVID-19. Profiling relied on immunoSEQ multiplex PCR, and the TCRdb table lists in-frame clones only, not all of them. The data show 60,000 to 75,000 clones, 82% seen once. Sequenced input: peripheral blood. Every receptor here comes from a human donor in a cohort sampled during active COVID-19.

This clone has only one observation. The V gene is TRBV7-6, the J gene TRBJ2-7; TRBD1 matches at 7 bases. The trim removed 5 bases at V and 2 bases at J, leaving 9 bases unmatched. CDR1 is SGHVS, CDR2 FNYEAQ, per germline. The CDR3 is made up of 15 amino acids. The CDR3 loop reads CASSATTGITYEQYF. CDR3 sequence (DNA): TGTGCCAGCAGCGCTACGACAGGGATCACCTACGAGCAGTACTTC. The complete variable domain, with remaining parts taken from reference TRBV7-6 and TRBJ2-7, reads GAGVSQSPRYKVTKRGQDVALRCDPISGHVSLYWYRQALGQGPEFLTYFNYEAQQDKSGLPNDRFSAERPEGSISTLTIQRTEQRDSAMYRCASSATTGITYEQYFGPGTRLTVT.

The J gene is TRBJ2-3, the V gene TRBV19, with D tentatively TRBD2 (5 bases). The V and J ends lost 8 bases and 6 bases respectively, with 9 bases between them. The CDR3 loop spans 11 amino acids. Germline V lookup: CDR1 LNHDA, CDR2 SQIVND (reference sequence). This chain's CDR3 is CASGSGDTQYF. The CDR3 region has the DNA TGTGCCAGTGGGAGTGGGGATACGCAGTATTTT.

The chain joins TRBV21-1 to TRBJ2-1; TRBD1, as called in the table, went unchecked against the DNA. TRBV21-1 has pseudogene status. The CDR3 has 17 amino acids. CDR3 protein: CASSKRDRGLPYNEQFF. DNA of the CDR3: TGTGCCAGCAGCAAAAGGGACAGGGGGCTCCCCTACAATGAGCAGTTCTTC.

Only one count was recorded for this clone. The V and J genes are TRBV7-2 and TRBJ1-5; D perhaps matches TRBD1 (5 bases). V was pared by 5 bases and J by 1 base, with 21 bases between. CDR1 and CDR2 from the germline V gene are SGHTA and FQGNSA. The CDR3 runs to 18 residues. The chain's CDR3 is CASSPGAGGRKSNQPQHF. The DNA for the CDR3 is TGTGCCAGCAGCCCCGGCGCCGGGGGGAGGAAGAGCAATCAGCCCCAGCATTTT.

The CDR3 here is CASSWSGRVSGNTIYF. In DNA, the CDR3 is TGTGCCAGCAGCTGGAGCGGACGGGTCTCTGGAAACACCATATATTTT. The V gene is TRBV11-2, the J gene TRBJ1-3, with D unclear. Between the trimmed V and J ends, which lost 4 bases and 0 bases, there was a span of 13 bases. Germline CDR1 is SGHAT and CDR2 is FQNNGV. The CDR3 spans 16 residues.

This clone was seen only once. This chain uses TRBV5-4 with TRBJ1-6, with 10 bases identical to TRBD1. The germline CDR1 and CDR2 sequences are SGHNT and YYREEE (reference sequence). This CDR3 is built from 15 residues. The V segment lost 2 bases and the J segment 10 bases; nucleotides outside the gene matches: 6. CDR3 in DNA: TGTGCCAGCAGCTTTAGGGACAGGGGATGGTCACCCCTCCACTTT. Amino acids: CASSFRDRGWSPLHF.

This clone has just a few counts. The chain uses TRBV28 and TRBJ2-7; D might be TRBD1 (5 bases). This CDR3 has 14 amino acids. The V gene lost 7 bases and the J gene lost 3 bases, with 16 bases spanning the gap. The germline V gene has CDR1 MDHEN and CDR2 SYDVKM. This chain's CDR3 is CASTTGRGSYEQYV. CDR3 DNA: TGTGCCAGCACCACTGGAAGGGGTAGCTACGAGCAGTACGTC.

CDR3 in DNA: TGTGCCACCAGCAGAGGACAGGGGATCTACAATGAGCAGTTCTTC. As protein: CATSRGQGIYNEQFF. The J gene is TRBJ2-1, the V gene TRBV15; 8 bases map to TRBD1. CDR1 LNHNV and CDR2 YYDKDF come from the germline V gene (reference sequence). The CDR3 contains 15 residues. With V trimmed by 1 base and J by 3 bases, 2 bases remained unmatched. The full variable domain, with the rest looked up from reference TRBV15 and TRBJ2-1, is DAMVIQNPRYQVTQFGKPVTLSCSQTLNHNVMYWYQQKSSQAPKLLFHYYDKDFNNEADTPDNFQSRRPNTSFCFLDIRSPGLGDTAMYLCATSRGQGIYNEQFFGPGTRLTVL.